These T cell receptor beta chains were read from a single sample in a study of shared clonotypes between healthy human individuals. Sequencing used immunoSEQ multiplex PCR; TCRdb keeps in-frame clones, though not all of them. The data show about 2 million clones, with just under 95% seen just once and roughly 1% held by the top ten. The specimen sequenced was naive CD8+ T cells sorted from blood. These receptors were collected from a man between 18 and 35 years old in good health. Each CDR3 is given with its conserved first and last residue. A D gene is named only where the DNA matches it firmly. Clone size, where shown, is once, few, many, or a class for clones that have expanded.

cdr3_nt	cdr3_aa	d_call	j_call	v_call	clone_size
TGTGCCAGCAGTGAATACTCCTCACCCCTCCACTTT	CASSEYSSPLHF	NA	TRBJ1-6	TRBV25-1	NA
TGTGCCAGCAGCGACGGGGGGAGCGGGGAGCAGTACTTC	CASSDGGSGEQYF	TRBD2	TRBJ2-7	TRBV13	once
TGTGCCAGCAGCTTAAGGGACCTCAGCACAGATACGCAGTATTTT	CASSLRDLSTDTQYF	NA	TRBJ2-3	TRBV7-9	NA
TGTGCCAGCGTGGGGGGGACGGTGAACACTGAAGCTTTCTTT	CASVGGTVNTEAFF	NA	TRBJ1-1	TRBV25-1	NA
TGTGCCAGCAAGGACGGGACAGCCCAAGAGACCCAGTACTTC	CASKDGTAQETQYF	TRBD1	TRBJ2-5	TRBV7-9	NA
TGTGCCAGCAGTGAACCCCTGGTGGGGGTAGAGACCCAGTACTTC	CASSEPLVGVETQYF	NA	TRBJ2-5	TRBV2	NA
TGTGCCAGCAGCTTACAGGGGGGGTACGAGCAGTACTTC	CASSLQGGYEQYF	NA	TRBJ2-7	TRBV11-2	once
TGTGCCAGCAGCTTATCAATTCCGGGACAGGGAGGCGGCTACACCTTC	CASSLSIPGQGGGYTF	TRBD1	TRBJ1-2	TRBV7-9	NA
TGTGCCAGCTCACCGGAACAGGCGACGCAAGAGACCCAGTACTTC	CASSPEQATQETQYF	NA	TRBJ2-5	TRBV18	NA
TGTGCCAGCAGTTACTCGAATATTGCGGTTGAGCAGTTCTTC	CASSYSNIAVEQFF	NA	TRBJ2-1	TRBV6-6	NA